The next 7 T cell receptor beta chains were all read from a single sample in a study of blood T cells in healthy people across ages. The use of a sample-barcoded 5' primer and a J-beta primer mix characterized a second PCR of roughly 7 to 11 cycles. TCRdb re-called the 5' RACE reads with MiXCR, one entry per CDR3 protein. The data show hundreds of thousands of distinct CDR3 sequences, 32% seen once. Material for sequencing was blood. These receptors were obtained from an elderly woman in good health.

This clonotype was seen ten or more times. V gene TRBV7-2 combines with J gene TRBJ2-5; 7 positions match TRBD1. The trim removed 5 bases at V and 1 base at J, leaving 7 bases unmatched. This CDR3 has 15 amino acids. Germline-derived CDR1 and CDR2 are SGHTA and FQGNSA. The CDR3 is CASSPRGTLQETQYF. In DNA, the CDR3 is TGTGCCAGCAGCCCCAGGGGGACGCTCCAAGAGACCCAGTACTTC.

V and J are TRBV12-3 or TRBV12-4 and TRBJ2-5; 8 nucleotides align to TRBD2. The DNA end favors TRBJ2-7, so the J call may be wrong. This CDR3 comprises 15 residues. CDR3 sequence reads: CASRDHGGGTHEQYF. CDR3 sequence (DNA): TGTGCCAGCAGGGATCACGGGGGGGGCACCCACGAGCAGTACTTC.

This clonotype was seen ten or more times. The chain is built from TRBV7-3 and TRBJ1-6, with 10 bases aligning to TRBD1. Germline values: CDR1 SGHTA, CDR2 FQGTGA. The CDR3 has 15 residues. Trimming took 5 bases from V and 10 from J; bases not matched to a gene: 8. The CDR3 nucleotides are TGTGCCAGCAGCGCTAGAGGGACAGGGGTCTCACCCCTCCACTTT. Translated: CASSARGTGVSPLHF.

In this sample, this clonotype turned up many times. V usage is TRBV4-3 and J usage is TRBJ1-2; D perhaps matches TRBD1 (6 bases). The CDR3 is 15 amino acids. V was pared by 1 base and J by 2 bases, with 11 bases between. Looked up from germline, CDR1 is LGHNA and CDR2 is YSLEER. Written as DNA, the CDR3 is TGCGCCAGCAGCCAAGCTATGGGACAAAACTATGGCTACACCTTC. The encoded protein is CASSQAMGQNYGYTF.

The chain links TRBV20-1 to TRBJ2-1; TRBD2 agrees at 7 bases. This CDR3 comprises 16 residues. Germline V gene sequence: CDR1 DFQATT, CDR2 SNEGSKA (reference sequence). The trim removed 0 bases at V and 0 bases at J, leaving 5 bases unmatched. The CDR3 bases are TGCAGTGCTAGAGATCCTAGCGGATACTCCTACAATGAGCAGTTCTTC. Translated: CSARDPSGYSYNEQFF.

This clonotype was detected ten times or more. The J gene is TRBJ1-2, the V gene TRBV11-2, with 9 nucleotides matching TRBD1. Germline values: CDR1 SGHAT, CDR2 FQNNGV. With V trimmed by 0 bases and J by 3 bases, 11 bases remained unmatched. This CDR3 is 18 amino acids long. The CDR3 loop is CASSLEYASTGGDYGYTF. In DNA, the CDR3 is TGTGCCAGCAGCTTAGAGTACGCCTCGACAGGGGGGGACTATGGCTACACCTTC.

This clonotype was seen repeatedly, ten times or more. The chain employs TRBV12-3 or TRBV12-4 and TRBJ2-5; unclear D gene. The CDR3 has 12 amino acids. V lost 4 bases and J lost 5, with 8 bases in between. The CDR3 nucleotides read TGTGCCAGCAGTTGGACGCGGGAGACCCAGTACTTC. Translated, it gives CASSWTRETQYF.